The 23 T cell receptor beta chains presented below share a single source sample, sequenced in a study of cytomegalovirus exposure and HLA in healthy donors. PCR employed 60 Vbeta and 13 Jbeta primers. Method: immunoSEQ multiplex PCR; TCRdb's copy keeps in-frame clones and lacks some. This table holds over 150,000 clones, roughly 87% found once. Sequenced material: PBMCs. Every receptor here comes from a woman aged 25 to 39 in good health and CMV-seronegative.

This clone occurred once. This chain links TRBV7-2 with TRBJ2-5; D unresolved. V lost 5 bases and J lost 4, with 14 bases in between. The germline CDR1 and CDR2 sequences are SGHTA and FQGNSA. This CDR3 is built from 14 residues. CDR3 loop: CASSATSWLETQYF. The DNA of the CDR3 is TGTGCCAGCAGCGCCACATCTTGGCTAGAGACCCAGTACTTC.

The rearrangement joins TRBV27 to TRBJ2-7; 11 bases match TRBD1. Germline CDR1 MNHEY, CDR2 SMNVEV (reference sequence). The J segment lost 7 bases and the V segment lost 5 bases, leaving 10 bases of the junction unmatched. The CDR3 extends over 15 amino acids. CDR3 sequence (DNA): TGTGCCAGCAGTCTGGACAGGGGGCGACATTTGGAGCAGTACTTC. It yields the protein CASSLDRGRHLEQYF.

The chain has TRBV5-6 and TRBJ2-5; TRBD2 might be the D (6 bases). This CDR3 has 16 amino acids. Germline V gene sequence: CDR1 SGHDT, CDR2 YYEEEE. Trimming took off 2 bases at V and 0 bases at J, with 14 bases between the two ends. The DNA of the CDR3 is TGTGCCAGCAGCTTATACGGCGGGACCTACCAAGAGACCCAGTACTTC. Protein product: CASSLYGGTYQETQYF. Full variable domain (outside the CDR3, taken from reference TRBV5-6 and TRBJ2-5): DAGVTQSPTHLIKTRGQQVTLRCSPKSGHDTVSWYQQALGQGPQFIFQYYEEEERQRGNFPDRFSGHQFPNYSSELNVNALLLGDSALYLCASSLYGGTYQETQYFGPGTRLLVL.

The genes are TRBV7-2 and TRBJ1-5; D gene unclear. Germline V gives CDR1 SGHTA, CDR2 FQGNSA. The CDR3 sequence is 13 residues long. Trimming removed 1 base at V and 4 bases at J, with 5 bases between. DNA of the CDR3: TGTGCCAGCAGCTTAGATCAGAATCAGCCCCAGCATTTT. Translated, it gives CASSLDQNQPQHF.

The gene calls are TRBV5-6 and TRBJ2-7; the D gene is possibly TRBD1 (5 bases). Germline V CDR1 and CDR2: SGHDT, YYEEEE. The CDR3 contains 16 residues. V was trimmed by 3 bases and J by 3 bases, leaving 19 bases between them. The CDR3: CASSSPVGQGDYEQYF. For the CDR3, the DNA is TGTGCCAGCAGCTCCCCGGTAGGGCAGGGCGACTACGAGCAGTACTTC.

This chain joins TRBV5-1 and TRBJ2-1; 12 bases agree with TRBD2. With V trimmed by 4 bases and J by 2 bases, 4 bases remained unmatched. Per germline, CDR1 SGHRS and CDR2 YFSETQ. CDR3 length: 16 residues. CDR3 in DNA: TGCGCCAGCAGCGCCCTAGCGGGGGGGACCTACAATGAGCAGTTCTTC. As protein: CASSALAGGTYNEQFF. The full variable domain, in which reference TRBV5-1 and TRBJ2-1 provide the parts outside the CDR3, is KAGVTQTPRYLIKTRGQQVTLSCSPISGHRSVSWYQQTPGQGLQFLFEYFSETQRNKGNFPGRFSGRQFSNSRSEMNVSTLELGDSALYLCASSALAGGTYNEQFFGPGTRLTVL.

The V and J genes are TRBV21-1 and TRBJ2-5; the table calls TRBD1, which could not be checked here. TRBV21-1 is a pseudogene segment. The CDR3 extends over 12 amino acids. This CDR3 is CASGDREETQYF. The CDR3 DNA is TGTGCCAGCGGGGACAGAGAAGAGACCCAGTACTTC.

J is TRBJ2-7 and V is TRBV19; 10 bases line up with TRBD1. Per germline, CDR1 LNHDA and CDR2 SQIVND (reference sequence). Trimming at V came to 2 bases and at J to 5 bases, leaving 6 bases not matched to a gene. The CDR3 covers 15 residues. CDR3 sequence reads: CASSINRDRGNEQYF. The CDR3 nucleotides read TGTGCCAGTAGTATAAATAGGGACAGGGGCAACGAGCAGTACTTC.

The rearrangement uses TRBV10-2 and TRBJ2-7; 8 nucleotides agree with TRBD2. There are 15 residues in the CDR3. CDR1 is WSHSY, CDR2 SAAADI, per germline. V gave up 5 bases and J gave up 5 bases; unmatched junction bases: 11. CDR3 in amino acids: CASSPPRGGTHEQYF. The CDR3 nucleotides read TGCGCCAGCAGTCCCCCACGGGGGGGGACTCACGAGCAGTACTTC.

This chain links TRBV27 with TRBJ1-1; 8 nucleotides align to TRBD1. Germline CDR1 and CDR2: MNHEY and SMNVEV (reference sequence). The CDR3 has 13 amino acids. V dropped 6 bases and J dropped 3; count of bases not matched to a gene: 3. CDR3 DNA: TGTGCCAGCAGCGTGGACAGGGACACTGAAGCTTTCTTT. Translated, it gives CASSVDRDTEAFF.

The chain links TRBV5-8 to TRBJ2-7; 8 positions match TRBD1. The trim removed 0 bases at V and 6 bases at J, leaving 8 bases unmatched. CDR1 and CDR2 from the germline V gene are SGHTS and YDEGEE. The CDR3 consists of 15 residues. CDR3 amino acids: CASSLGGQGTSEQYF. For the CDR3, the DNA is TGTGCCAGCAGCTTGGGTGGACAGGGTACCAGCGAGCAGTACTTC. The variable domain in full, completed from reference TRBV5-8 and TRBJ2-7, reads EAGVTQSPTHLIKTRGQQATLRCSPISGHTSVYWYQQALGLGLQFLLWYDEGEERNRGNFPPRFSGRQFPNYSSELNVNALELEDSALYLCASSLGGQGTSEQYFGPGTRLTVT.

The chain has TRBV29-1 and TRBJ1-2, with 9 bases identical to TRBD1. The V and J ends lost 7 bases and 5 bases, in that order; junction bases with no gene match: 8. The CDR3 consists of 13 residues. Per the germline V gene, CDR1 is SQVTM and CDR2 is ANQGSEA. In DNA, the CDR3 is TGCAGCGCAGAGGACAGGGGAGGGTATGGCTACACCTTC. Amino acid sequence: CSAEDRGGYGYTF. Full variable domain (rest looked up from reference TRBV29-1 and TRBJ1-2): SAVISQKPSRDICQRGTSLTIQCQVDSQVTMMFWYRQQPGQSLTLIATANQGSEATYESGFVIDKFPISRPNLTFSTLTVSNMSPEDSSIYLCSAEDRGGYGYTFGSGTRLTVV.

This clone was picked up one time. The V call is TRBV14, the J call TRBJ2-7; TRBD1 matches 8 bases. Unmatched junction bases numbered 12, after V lost 2 bases and J lost 0 bases. CDR3 length: 18 amino acids. Germline CDR1 reads SGHDN; CDR2 reads FVKESK. CDR3 nucleotides: TGTGCCAGCAGCCAACACCCAGGGGGCACTTACTACTCCTACGAGCAGTACTTC. It translates to CASSQHPGGTYYSYEQYF.

This rearrangement joins TRBV5-1 to TRBJ2-7; 7 nucleotides align to TRBD1. This CDR3 is 14 amino acids long. After removal of 3 bases from V and 5 bases from J, the junction contained 8 bases not matched to a gene. Germline V lookup: CDR1 SGHRS, CDR2 YFSETQ. CDR3 in amino acids: CASSSQTGFDEQYF. CDR3 DNA: TGCGCCAGCAGCTCGCAGACAGGGTTCGACGAGCAGTACTTC.

The table lists this clone with a few counts. V usage is TRBV7-9 and J usage is TRBJ1-1; 7 bases line up with TRBD1. This CDR3 contains 14 residues. V lost 5 bases and J lost 4; bases outside the gene matches: 7. Per the germline V gene, CDR1 is SEHNR and CDR2 is FQNEAQ (reference sequence). The CDR3 is CASSDTPGGTEAFF. CDR3 nucleotide sequence: TGTGCCAGCAGCGATACCCCAGGGGGCACTGAAGCTTTCTTT. Combining the CDR3 with reference TRBV7-9 and TRBJ1-1 gives the whole variable domain DTGVSQNPRHKITKRGQNVTFRCDPISEHNRLYWYRQTLGQGPEFLTYFQNEAQLEKSRLLSDRFSAERPKGSFSTLEIQRTEQGDSAMYLCASSDTPGGTEAFFGQGTRLTVV.

The chain uses TRBV5-5 and TRBJ1-1; TRBD1 agrees at 9 bases. In germline, CDR1 is SGHKS, CDR2 YYEKEE (reference sequence). V shed 4 bases and J 3 bases; nucleotides not matched to a gene: 4. This CDR3 contains 14 residues. The CDR3: CASSQRTGDTEAFF. For the CDR3, the DNA is TGTGCCAGCAGCCAGCGGACAGGGGACACTGAAGCTTTCTTT.

The V call is TRBV10-3, the J call TRBJ1-1; TRBD1 matches 7 bases. V shed 3 bases and J 8 bases; nucleotides not matched to a gene: 12. CDR1 is ENHRY, CDR2 SYGVKD, per germline. The CDR3 length is 15 residues. The CDR3 region has the DNA TGTGCCATCAGTGACCCCGGGACAGCGAAAACGGAAGCTTTCTTT. It translates to CAISDPGTAKTEAFF.

This clone was observed once. V gene TRBV5-1 combines with J gene TRBJ1-2; 10 positions match TRBD1. V dropped 3 bases and J dropped 6; count of bases not matched to a gene: 5. Looked up from germline, CDR1 is SGHRS and CDR2 is YFSETQ. The CDR3 loop spans 14 amino acids. The CDR3 DNA follows: TGCGCCAGCAGCTCGCGGACAGGGGGGAATGGCTACACCTTC. It codes for CASSSRTGGNGYTF.

The chain employs TRBV5-1 and TRBJ1-4; D is unresolved. Trimming left V 0 bases short and J 5 bases short, with 14 bases between. This CDR3 is built from 16 residues. Germline CDR1 reads SGHRS; CDR2 reads YFSETQ. DNA of the CDR3: TGCGCCAGCAGCTTGGAGTCGCGGCGTCAGAATGAAAAACTGTTTTTT. It is translated as CASSLESRRQNEKLFF.

J is TRBJ1-2 and V is TRBV19; D possibly corresponds to TRBD1 (5 bases). The CDR3 loop spans 15 amino acids. V was clipped by 3 bases and J by 4 bases, with 15 bases between them. Germline V CDR1 and CDR2: LNHDA, SQIVND (reference sequence). As DNA, the CDR3 is TGTGCCAGTAGTATGGGGGAGGATAGACTCTATGGCTACACCTTC. It translates to CASSMGEDRLYGYTF.

The chain recombines TRBV9 with TRBJ2-1; TRBD2 matches at 8 bases. Germline-derived CDR1 and CDR2 are SGDLS and YYNGEE. Trimming removed 4 bases from V and 8 bases from J; junction bases left unmatched: 2. The CDR3 length is 12 residues. The CDR3 DNA sequence: TGTGCCAGCAGCTCGGGGGGGCATGAGCAGTTCTTC. It translates to CASSSGGHEQFF.

V usage is TRBV4-3 and J usage is TRBJ2-7; D remains unclear. Trimming took 1 base from V and 4 from J, leaving 8 bases between them. The CDR3 has 13 residues. The germline CDR1 and CDR2 sequences are LGHNA and YSLEER. Written as DNA, the CDR3 is TGCGCCAGCAGCCAAGGACTCGCATACGAGCAGTACTTC. The encoded protein is CASSQGLAYEQYF.

The genes are TRBV10-3 and TRBJ2-3; D unclear. The germline V gene encodes CDR1 ENHRY and CDR2 SYGVKD. V shed 8 bases and J shed 0 bases, with 15 bases lying between them. The CDR3 is made up of 15 amino acids. The CDR3 protein is CAISASAGSTDTQYF. CDR3 DNA: TGTGCCATCTCGGCATCGGCAGGAAGCACAGATACGCAGTATTTT.